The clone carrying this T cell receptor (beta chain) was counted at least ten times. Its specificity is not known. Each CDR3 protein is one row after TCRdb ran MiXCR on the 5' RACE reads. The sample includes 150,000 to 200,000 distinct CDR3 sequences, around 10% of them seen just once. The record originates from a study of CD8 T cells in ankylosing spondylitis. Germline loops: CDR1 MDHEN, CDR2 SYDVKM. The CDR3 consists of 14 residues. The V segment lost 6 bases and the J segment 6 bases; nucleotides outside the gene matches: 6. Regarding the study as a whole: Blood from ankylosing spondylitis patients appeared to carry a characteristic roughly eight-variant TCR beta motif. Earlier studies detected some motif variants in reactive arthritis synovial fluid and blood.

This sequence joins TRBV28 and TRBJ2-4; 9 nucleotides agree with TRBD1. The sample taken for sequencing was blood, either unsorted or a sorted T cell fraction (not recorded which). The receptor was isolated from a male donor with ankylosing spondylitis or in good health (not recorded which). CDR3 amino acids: CASRSQGAGNIQYF. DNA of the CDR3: TGTGCCAGCAGATCACAGGGGGCAGGAAACATTCAGTACTTC.